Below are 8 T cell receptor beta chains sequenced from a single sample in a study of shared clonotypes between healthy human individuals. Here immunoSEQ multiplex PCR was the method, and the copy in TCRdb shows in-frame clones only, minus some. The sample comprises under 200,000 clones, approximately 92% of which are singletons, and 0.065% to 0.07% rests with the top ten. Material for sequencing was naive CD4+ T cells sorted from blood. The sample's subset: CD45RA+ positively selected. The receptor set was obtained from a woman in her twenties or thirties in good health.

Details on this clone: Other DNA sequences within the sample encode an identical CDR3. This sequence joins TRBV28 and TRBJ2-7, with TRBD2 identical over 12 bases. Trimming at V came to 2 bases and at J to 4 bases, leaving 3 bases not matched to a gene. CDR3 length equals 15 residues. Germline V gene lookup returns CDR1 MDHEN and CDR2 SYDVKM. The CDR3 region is CASSLGLAGGYEQYF. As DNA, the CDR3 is TGTGCCAGCAGTTTAGGCCTAGCGGGAGGGTACGAGCAGTACTTC.

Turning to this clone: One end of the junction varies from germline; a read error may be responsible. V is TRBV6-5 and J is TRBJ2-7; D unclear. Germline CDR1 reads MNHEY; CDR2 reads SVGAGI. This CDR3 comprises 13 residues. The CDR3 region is CASNYTLGGEQYF. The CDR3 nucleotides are TGTGCCAGCAATTACACTCTCGGCGGTGAGCAGTACTTC.

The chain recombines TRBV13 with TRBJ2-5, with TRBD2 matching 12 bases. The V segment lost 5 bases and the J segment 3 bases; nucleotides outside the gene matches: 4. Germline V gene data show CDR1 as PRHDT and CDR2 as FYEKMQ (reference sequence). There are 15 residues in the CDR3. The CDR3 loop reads CASSTRTSGKETQYF. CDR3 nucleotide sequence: TGTGCCAGCAGCACCCGGACTAGCGGGAAAGAGACCCAGTACTTC.

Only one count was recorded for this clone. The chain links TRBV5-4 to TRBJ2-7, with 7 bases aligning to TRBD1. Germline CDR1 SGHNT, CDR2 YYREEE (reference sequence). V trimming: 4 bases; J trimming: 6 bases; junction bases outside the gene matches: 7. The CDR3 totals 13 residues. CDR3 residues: CASSRQGTSEQYF. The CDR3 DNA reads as TGTGCCAGCAGCCGACAGGGTACGAGCGAGCAGTACTTC.

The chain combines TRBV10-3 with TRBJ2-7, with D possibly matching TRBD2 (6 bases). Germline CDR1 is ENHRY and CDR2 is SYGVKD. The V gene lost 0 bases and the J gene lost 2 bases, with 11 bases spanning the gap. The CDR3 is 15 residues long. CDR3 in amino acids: CAISESPGLTYEQYF. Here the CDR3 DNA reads TGTGCCATCAGTGAGTCGCCGGGACTCACCTACGAGCAGTACTTC.

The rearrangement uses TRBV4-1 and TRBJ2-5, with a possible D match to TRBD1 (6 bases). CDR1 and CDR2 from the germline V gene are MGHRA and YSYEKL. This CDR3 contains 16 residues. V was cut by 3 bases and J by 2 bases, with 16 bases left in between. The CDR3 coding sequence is TGCGCCAGCAGCCAGCGGTTGCGACAGGCACAAGAGACCCAGTACTTC. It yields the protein CASSQRLRQAQETQYF.

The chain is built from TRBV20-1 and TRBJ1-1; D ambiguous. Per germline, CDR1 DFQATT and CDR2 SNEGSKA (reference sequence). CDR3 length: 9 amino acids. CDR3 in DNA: TGCAGCCATCAAGTTGAAGCTTTCTTT. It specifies CSHQVEAFF.

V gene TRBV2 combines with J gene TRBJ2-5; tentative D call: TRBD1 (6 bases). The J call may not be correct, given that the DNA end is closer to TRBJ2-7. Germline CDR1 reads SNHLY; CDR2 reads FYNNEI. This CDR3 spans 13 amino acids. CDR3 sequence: CASRQGSPYEQYF. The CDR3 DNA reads TGTGCCAGCAGGCAGGGGAGCCCCTACGAGCAGTACTTC.